This T cell receptor beta chain was captured by sequencing in a study of blood T cell repertoires in COVID-19. Study as a whole: From the United States, Italy and Spain came samples of acute and convalescent COVID-19. In each case, the material was cDNA or gDNA derived from T cells, B-cell-depleted T cells, or PBMCs.

Under the authors' procedure: Amplification from reference gene primers served as the basis for estimated nucleated cell counts. The protocol was immunoSEQ multiplex PCR, while the TCRdb copy is restricted to in-frame clones and leaves out a portion. V and J calls and clone size follow that table, whereas D and trimming were derived from the DNA. The table has 90,000 to 100,000 clones, less than 85% seen once. The sample holds one count of this clone. The CDR3 has 17 amino acids. Trimming took 5 bases from V and 0 from J, leaving 17 bases between them. From germline, CDR1 is MNHNY and CDR2 SVGAGI (reference sequence).

The sequence was collected from a man aged 65-85 years with active or convalescent COVID-19. V gene TRBV6-6 combines with J gene TRBJ1-5, with no clear D. Sequenced: peripheral blood. CDR3 sequence: CASSPSGEHDSNQPQHF. DNA for the CDR3: TGTGCCAGCAGTCCTAGCGGGGAGCACGATAGCAATCAGCCCCAGCATTTT.